The entry that follows covers one TCR beta chain sequence. No antigen is known for it. It has no much larger one-base neighbor in the sample; base qualities were not kept. The CDR3 runs 13 residues from the cysteine to the phenylalanine. The sequence is cut down to CDR3 DNA, 39 bases in frame from base 1. The V end loses 3 bases and the J end loses 5 bases, and a stretch of 11 bases separates them. CDR1 SGHNT and CDR2 YYREEE were looked up in the germline V gene (reference sequence). The method behind the library was the immunoSEQ multiplex PCR assay. DNA from the cultured and isolated CD4+ T cells underwent TCR beta CDR3 sequencing. As for how the authors treated the data: Non-productive TCR sequences were discarded, and reads were trimmed to the CDR3 region, with only CDR3s of 7 or more amino acids retained. Antigen-specific clonotypes were identified using the MANAFEST web app by comparison of expansion in peptide wells against reference cultures. Positive clones required FDR<0.05 expansion versus reference and all other wells, odds ratio above 5, and frequency above 0.1% in two replicate wells. Cross-reactive clonotypes were defined as significantly expanded in SARS-CoV-2 spike wells and in at least one common cold coronavirus spike condition. CDR3 similarity was assessed by Levenshtein distance with the stringdist R package, and unrooted trees were built with ape in R 3.6.1. TCRdb mirrors the immuneACCESS table, restricted to in-frame sequences. Some clones are absent from its copies; in checked studies, under half trace to an unresolved V gene, and the reason for the others is unknown. Clonal size and the V and J genes are those of that table, whereas D and trimming came from the DNA. This sample has more than 30,000 clones in its table, and 70% of those were observed once. Around 3.8% of the sample is taken by the ten largest.

After more than 9 days of culture, CD4+ T cells were isolated with the EasySep CD4+ T cell isolation kit. None of the healthy vaccine recipients had a prior SARS-CoV-2 infection, which was confirmed by nucleocapsid antibody tests that came back negative both before and after vaccination. Half of the culture medium was replaced with fresh IL-2-containing medium on days 3 and 7. Unless noted otherwise, every peptide stimulation condition was cultured in triplicate wells. Using Ficoll-Paque Plus gradient centrifugation, PBMC were separated from whole blood and then either used fresh or cryopreserved at -140C. The QIAamp micro DNA kit was used to extract genomic DNA from the cultured CD4+ T cells. This specimen comes from a study of vaccination effects on CD4 cells after COVID-19 (dated by TCRdb to 2021 to 2024). Context from the whole study: The ViraFEST assay stimulated PBMC with viral peptide pools and then used TCR sequencing to identify antigen-specific CD4+ T cell clonotypes by expansion. Participants received two doses of either the BNT162b2 or the mRNA-1273 mRNA SARS-CoV-2 vaccine. About 2 million PBMC per well were cultured in IMDM with about 4.5% human AB serum, 8.5 to 10 IU/ml IL-2 and gentamicin, plus 10 ug/ml peptides. The study compared SARS-CoV-2 spike-specific CD4+ TCR repertoires before and after mRNA vaccination in COVID-19 convalescent patients and infection-naive vaccine recipients. A total of over nine COVID-19 convalescent patients and a few SARS-CoV-2-naive healthy vaccine recipients were included in the full study. The Oncomine TCR Beta short-read assay on an Illumina iSeq 100 was used to sequence cultures from other donors in the study. Results the study describes overall, beyond this receptor: The study was limited by a small number of convalescent patients, and early post-infection timepoints were lacking. At late post-vaccination timepoints, both infection-induced and vaccine-induced clones showed marked clonal contraction, consistent with waning T cell responses. In healthy vaccine recipients, vaccine-induced clones were almost all SARS-CoV-2 mono-reactive, with only 1 of 255 being cross-reactive with common cold coronaviruses.

The starting material was CD4+ T cells from PBMCs cultured without peptide, obtained before COVID-19 vaccination. The TCR originated in a human donor who received a COVID-19 vaccine. The rearranged chain carries TRBV5-4 and TRBJ1-1; there is no confident call for the D gene. CDR3 sequence: CASSWEPFTEAFF. Here is the DNA: TGTGCCAGCAGCTGGGAGCCTTTTACTGAAGCTTTCTTT.